The source of this T cell receptor (beta chain) is a study of shared clonotypes between healthy human individuals. Several immunoSEQ plates received, in even portions, the genomic DNA of each subset. This table comes from immunoSEQ multiplex PCR, and its TCRdb copy is limited to in-frame clones, with some not included. The data contain more than 850,000 clones, 75% to 85% of them singletons. The CDR3 consists of 15 residues. V lost 1 base to trimming and J lost 8 bases, with 14 bases between them. Germline-derived CDR1 and CDR2 are MGHRA and YSYEKL. The sequencing sample was made of memory CD4+ T cells from PBMCs. Subset of the sample: CD45RA-negative fraction. The clonotype was recovered from a young man in good health. Some clones in this sample may be carry-over from other donors' samples. The gene calls are TRBV4-1 and TRBJ1-4, with D hard to call. Here the CDR3 DNA reads TGCGCCAGCAGCCAAGGGACGTTAGGAGGGGAAAAACTGTTTTTT. This codes for CASSQGTLGGEKLFF.